This T cell receptor (beta chain) comes out of a study of post-analysis software for immune sequencing data. Looking at the study overall: Included courses were relapsing-remitting and secondary progressive multiple sclerosis; progressive-relapsing multiple sclerosis was also included. Study results and limitations: For normalized Chao1 diversity, multiple sclerosis patients scored significantly lower than controls did. When the samples were clustered directly with F measure, those that had been prepared in the same batch showed strong co-clustering. The study found TRBV5-6, TRBV5-1 and TRBV20-1 among about five TRBV segments more frequent in patients than controls.

Carried by the TCR beta cDNA libraries were unique molecular identifiers. One entry per CDR3 protein results from TCRdb running MiXCR on the PCR reads. In the table there are some 690,000 distinct CDR3 sequences, less than 35% of which are singletons. About this clonotype itself: Its antigen is not identified.

Germline V gene sequence: CDR1 SGHRS, CDR2 YFSETQ. V was clipped by 4 bases and J by 3 bases; unmatched bases: 9. This CDR3 region has 16 residues. The source is a girl aged 5 to 17 with multiple sclerosis. The chain couples TRBV5-1 to TRBJ1-4; the match to TRBD1 covers 7 bases. What was sequenced was blood. The CDR3 here is CASSPGGGTANEKLFF. The CDR3 DNA follows: TGCGCCAGCAGCCCGGGGGGTGGGACAGCTAATGAAAAACTGTTTTTT.